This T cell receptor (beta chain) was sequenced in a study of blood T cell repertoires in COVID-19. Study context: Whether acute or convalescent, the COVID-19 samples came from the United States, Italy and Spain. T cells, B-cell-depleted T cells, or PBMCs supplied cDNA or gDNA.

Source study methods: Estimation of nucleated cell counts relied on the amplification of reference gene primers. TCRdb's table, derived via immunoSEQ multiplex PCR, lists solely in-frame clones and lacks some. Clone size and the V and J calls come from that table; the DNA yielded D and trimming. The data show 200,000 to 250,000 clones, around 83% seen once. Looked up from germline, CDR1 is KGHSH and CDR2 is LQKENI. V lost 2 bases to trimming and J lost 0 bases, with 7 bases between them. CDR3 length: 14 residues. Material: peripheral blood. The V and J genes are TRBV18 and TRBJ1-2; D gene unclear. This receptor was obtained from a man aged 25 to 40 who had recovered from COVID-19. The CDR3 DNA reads TGTGCCAGCTCACCAGTAACAGCTAACTATGGCTACACCTTC. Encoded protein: CASSPVTANYGYTF.